This TCR beta chain was captured in a study of identical twins. Germline loops: CDR1 SGHVS, CDR2 FQNEAQ. The CDR3 length is 15 residues. V shed 1 base and J 4 bases; nucleotides not matched to a gene: 6. Only one count was recorded for this clonotype. TCRdb analysed the 5' RACE reads with MiXCR anew, one entry per CDR3 protein. The profile shows about 470,000 distinct CDR3 sequences, 20% to 25% of them singletons. The same sample was also studied in work on T cells expressing NK-cell markers. That publication notes: It was from sorted CD3+CD56+NKG2C+, CD3+CD56+NKG2C- and CD3+CD56-NKG2C+ T cells that TCR beta repertoires came. These clonotypes also led the CD3+CD56-NKG2C+ fraction in a few donors.

This chain uses TRBV7-8 with TRBJ1-2; TRBD1 agrees at 7 bases. The source of this sequence is a woman younger than 30 in good health. Sequenced: CD4+ T cells sorted from blood. The CDR3 protein is CASSLGGRGTYGYTF. The CDR3 nucleotides read TGTGCCAGCAGCTTAGGAGGCAGGGGGACCTATGGCTACACCTTC. The variable domain in full, completed from reference TRBV7-8 and TRBJ1-2, reads GAGVSQSPRYKVAKRGQDVALRCDPISGHVSLFWYQQALGQGPEFLTYFQNEAQLDKSGLPSDRFFAERPEGSVSTLKIQRTQQEDSAVYLCASSLGGRGTYGYTFGSGTRLTVV.